This T cell receptor (beta chain) was found in a study of blood T cell repertoires in COVID-19. The wider study: In each case, the material was cDNA or gDNA derived from T cells, B-cell-depleted T cells, or PBMCs.

V was pared by 1 base and J by 5 bases, with 12 bases between. The CDR3 is made up of 14 amino acids. Germline V gene data show CDR1 as MNHEY and CDR2 as SMNVEV (reference sequence). The Seattle patients joined while their infection was active and were tracked longitudinally afterward. TCRdb's table, derived via immunoSEQ multiplex PCR, lists solely in-frame clones and lacks some. Among under 550,000 clones listed, 85% to 90% were seen once. V usage is TRBV27 and J usage is TRBJ2-7, with D perhaps TRBD2 (6 bases). The TCR was taken from a man younger than 35 with COVID-19, enrolled during active disease. The specimen sequenced was peripheral blood. The CDR3 here is CASSLLGGFDEQYF. In DNA form, the CDR3 reads TGTGCCAGCAGTTTATTGGGGGGTTTCGACGAGCAGTACTTC.